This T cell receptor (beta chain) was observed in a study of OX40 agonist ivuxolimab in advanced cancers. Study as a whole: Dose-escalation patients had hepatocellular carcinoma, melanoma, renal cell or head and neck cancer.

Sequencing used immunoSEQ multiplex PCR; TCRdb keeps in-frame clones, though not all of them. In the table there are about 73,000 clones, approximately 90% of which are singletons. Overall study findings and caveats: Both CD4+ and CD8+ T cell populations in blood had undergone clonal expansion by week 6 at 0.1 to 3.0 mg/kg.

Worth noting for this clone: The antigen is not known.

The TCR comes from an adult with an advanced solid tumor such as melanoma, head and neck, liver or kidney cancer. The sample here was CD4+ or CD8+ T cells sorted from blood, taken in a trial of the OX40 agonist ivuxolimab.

The CDR3 DNA reads as TGCGCCAGCAGCTTGCCGGGAGGGGAGACCCAGTACTTC. Translation gives CASSLPGGETQYF. The V and J genes are TRBV5-1 and TRBJ2-5; 8 positions match TRBD2. With 1 base clipped from V and 5 bases from J, the junction kept 1 base outside the gene matches. CDR3 length equals 13 residues. Germline CDR1 reads SGHRS; CDR2 reads YFSETQ.